Each of the 22 T cell receptor beta chains below was sequenced from the same sample in a study of PD-1 blockade in classical Hodgkin lymphoma. Profiled with immunoSEQ multiplex PCR; TCRdb holds only in-frame clones, not every one. The sample contains some 150,000 clones, about 81% of which appear only once. Each patient relapsed following autologous stem cell transplantation, and prior brentuximab vedotin exposure differed. The input for sequencing was peripheral blood mononuclear cells (PBMCs), taken before the second cycle of nivolumab. Receptor source: a human donor with classical Hodgkin lymphoma.

The chain has TRBV6-5 and TRBJ2-7, with a weak D call TRBD1 (6 bases). The CDR3 length is 14 residues. Germline V gene sequence: CDR1 MNHEY, CDR2 SVGAGI. Trimming took 10 bases from V and 1 from J, leaving 17 bases between them. The CDR3 here is CATTRSGQSYEQYF. The CDR3, as DNA: TGTGCCACCACAAGAAGTGGACAGTCCTACGAGCAGTACTTC.

This chain joins TRBV6-5 and TRBJ2-1; possibly TRBD2 for D (6 bases). Between the trimmed V and J ends, which lost 1 base and 8 bases, there was a span of 9 bases. Germline-derived CDR1 and CDR2 are MNHEY and SVGAGI. The CDR3 runs 13 residues. The CDR3 bases are TGTGCCAGCAGTTACTTGGGACTCTATGAGCAGTTCTTC. Encoded protein: CASSYLGLYEQFF.

Comment on this clone: The identical CDR3 is also encoded by other nucleotide sequences in the sample. This chain links TRBV7-9 with TRBJ1-2; the D gene is possibly TRBD1 (5 bases). V lost 1 base and J lost 4, with 10 bases in between. Germline V gives CDR1 SEHNR, CDR2 FQNEAQ (reference sequence). CDR3 length: 14 amino acids. The CDR3 bases are TGTGCCAGCAGCTTAGGTCAGGGCTCCTATGGCTACACCTTC. Protein: CASSLGQGSYGYTF.

This rearrangement joins TRBV5-1 to TRBJ2-5, with 8 positions matching TRBD2. The CDR3 sequence is 16 residues long. CDR1 and CDR2 (germline): SGHRS, YFSETQ. Trimming cost V 2 bases and J 2 bases; bases outside gene matches: 8. CDR3 DNA: TGCGCCAGCAGCTTAGGGCCTAGCGGGTTTCAAGAGACCCAGTACTTC. Its protein product is CASSLGPSGFQETQYF.

Here the CDR3 reads CASSGTYGGNQPQHF. Here the CDR3 DNA reads TGTGCCAGCAGCGGGACCTACGGAGGCAATCAGCCCCAGCATTTT. The J gene is TRBJ1-5, the V gene TRBV2; possible D gene TRBD1, 5 bases. The CDR3 is made up of 15 amino acids. Germline assignment: CDR1 SNHLY and CDR2 FYNNEI. V lost 6 bases to trimming and J lost 2 bases, with 14 bases between them.

The V gene is TRBV9, the J gene TRBJ2-3; 7 bases line up with TRBD2. There are 16 residues in the CDR3. The V and J ends lost 3 bases and 4 bases, in that order; junction bases with no gene match: 11. The germline V gene has CDR1 SGDLS and CDR2 YYNGEE. CDR3 DNA: TGTGCCAGCAGCGCCCGGGGTGCCACTAGCGCAGATACGCAGTATTTT. It encodes CASSARGATSADTQYF. The whole variable domain, filled in from reference TRBV9 and TRBJ2-3, reads DSGVTQTPKHLITATGQRVTLRCSPRSGDLSVYWYQQSLDQGLQFLIQYYNGEERAKGNILERFSAQQFPDLHSELNLSSLELGDSALYFCASSARGATSADTQYFGPGTRLTVL.

The rearrangement uses TRBV18 and TRBJ2-3; tentative D call: TRBD2 (7 bases). Per germline, CDR1 KGHSH and CDR2 LQKENI. Deletions cut 0 bases from V and 6 bases from J, with 13 bases between. The CDR3 spans 15 residues. CDR3: CASSPPGLGGDTQYF. Written as DNA, the CDR3 is TGTGCCAGCTCACCACCAGGACTAGGGGGGGATACGCAGTATTTT.

The rearrangement joins TRBV4-1 to TRBJ2-7, with 9 bases identical to TRBD1. Germline V gene lookup returns CDR1 MGHRA and CDR2 YSYEKL. J gave up 2 bases and V 1 base, and 3 bases lay outside the gene matches. This CDR3 contains 15 residues. CDR3 DNA sequence: TGCGCCAGCAGCCAAGTAGGGACAGGGACCTACGAGCAGTACTTC. It encodes CASSQVGTGTYEQYF.

V is TRBV6-5 and J is TRBJ1-2; 8 bases line up with TRBD1. Per the germline V gene, CDR1 is MNHEY and CDR2 is SVGAGI. The length of the CDR3 is 16 residues. The J segment lost 7 bases and the V segment lost 2 bases, leaving 12 bases of the junction unmatched. CDR3: CASSYADRVFLGGYTF. The CDR3 nucleotides read TGTGCCAGCAGTTACGCGGACAGGGTTTTTTTAGGTGGCTACACCTTC.

The chain has TRBV10-3 and TRBJ1-2; TRBD1 aligns across 10 bases. The CDR3 runs to 14 residues. Trimming cost V 6 bases and J 6 bases; bases outside gene matches: 7. The germline V gene encodes CDR1 ENHRY and CDR2 SYGVKD. CDR3: CAIRGDRGYDGYTF. Here the CDR3 DNA reads TGTGCCATCAGAGGGGACAGGGGCTACGATGGCTACACCTTC.

This chain joins TRBV18 and TRBJ2-3; tentatively, D is TRBD1 (6 bases). The germline CDR1 and CDR2 sequences are KGHSH and LQKENI. CDR3 length: 15 residues. Trimming cost V 3 bases and J 3 bases, with 13 bases left between them. CDR3 bases: TGTGCCAGCTCACCCCCCGGACAGTTTACAGATACGCAGTATTTT. This encodes CASSPPGQFTDTQYF.

As to this clone: Other DNA sequences in this specimen translate into the identical CDR3. The chain uses TRBV6-5 and TRBJ1-2; unclear D gene. This CDR3 is built from 12 residues. Trimming stripped 7 bases from V and 1 base from J, with 7 bases between. In germline, CDR1 is MNHEY, CDR2 SVGAGI. The CDR3 DNA follows: TGTGCCAGCAAATCGGTTAACTATGGCTACACCTTC. Translated, it gives CASKSVNYGYTF.

The chain carries TRBV9 and TRBJ2-3, with TRBD2 identical over 10 bases. The trim removed 4 bases at V and 2 bases at J, leaving 7 bases unmatched. The germline CDR1 and CDR2 sequences are SGDLS and YYNGEE. The CDR3 extends over 16 amino acids. CDR3 region: CASSSPAGGYTDTQYF. The CDR3 DNA reads as TGTGCCAGCAGCTCACCAGCGGGGGGGTACACAGATACGCAGTATTTT.

This chain connects TRBV19 to TRBJ1-5, with D maybe TRBD1 (5 bases). The CDR3 contains 18 residues. The germline CDR1 and CDR2 sequences are LNHDA and SQIVND (reference sequence). V was shortened by 7 bases and J by 0 bases, with 22 bases between the two germline ends. Written as DNA, the CDR3 is TGTGCCAGTACCCATACCTTACCGGGACCCACTAGCAATCAGCCCCAGCATTTT. Its translation: CASTHTLPGPTSNQPQHF.

The chain links TRBV7-2 to TRBJ1-5; weak D call: TRBD1 (5 bases). The germline CDR1 and CDR2 sequences are SGHTA and FQGNSA. V was clipped by 1 base and J by 0 bases, with 7 bases between them. The CDR3 extends over 15 amino acids. The CDR3 coding sequence is TGTGCCAGCAGCTTAGGACAGTCTAGCAATCAGCCCCAGCATTTT. Amino acid sequence: CASSLGQSSNQPQHF.

The J gene is TRBJ2-5, the V gene TRBV2; D unresolved. CDR1 is SNHLY, CDR2 FYNNEI, per germline. The V and J ends lost 5 bases and 2 bases respectively, with 0 bases between them. CDR3 length: 10 residues. CDR3 sequence (DNA): TGTGCCAGCAGTCAAGAGACCCAGTACTTC. Protein sequence: CASSQETQYF.

The rearrangement joins TRBV7-3 to TRBJ1-2; D is uncertain. Looked up from germline, CDR1 is SGHTA and CDR2 is FQGTGA. V gave up 2 bases and J gave up 8 bases, with 12 bases separating them. The CDR3 has 13 amino acids. The CDR3 sequence is CASSLVGRGGYTF. The DNA of the CDR3 is TGTGCCAGCAGCTTAGTCGGTCGCGGGGGCTACACCTTC.

CDR3 in amino acids: CASSLREGPQETQYF. CDR3 DNA: TGTGCCAGCAGCTTACGGGAGGGCCCACAGGAGACCCAGTACTTC. The genes are TRBV11-2 and TRBJ2-5; TRBD2 agrees at 8 bases. V was clipped by 2 bases and J by 5 bases; unmatched bases: 7. The CDR3 totals 15 residues. CDR1 and CDR2 from the germline V gene are SGHAT and FQNNGV.

The rearrangement uses TRBV28 and TRBJ1-5; the match to TRBD1 covers 10 bases. Trimming cost V 7 bases and J 7 bases; bases outside gene matches: 7. The V gene's germline CDR1 is MDHEN and CDR2 SYDVKM. CDR3 length: 14 residues. CDR3 in amino acids: CASTTGGARQPQHF. In DNA, the CDR3 is TGTGCCAGCACGACAGGGGGCGCAAGGCAGCCCCAGCATTTT.

The gene calls are TRBV7-6 and TRBJ1-3; D call uncertain. The germline V and J ends were trimmed by 0 bases and 4 bases, with 13 bases remaining between them. The CDR3 extends over 16 amino acids. Germline assignment: CDR1 SGHVS and CDR2 FNYEAQ. This chain's CDR3 is CASSLASIGRGNTIYF. CDR3 in DNA: TGTGCCAGCAGCTTAGCGTCGATAGGGCGGGGAAACACCATATATTTT. Supplemented by reference TRBV7-6 and TRBJ1-3, the full variable domain reads GAGVSQSPRYKVTKRGQDVALRCDPISGHVSLYWYRQALGQGPEFLTYFNYEAQQDKSGLPNDRFSAERPEGSISTLTIQRTEQRDSAMYRCASSLASIGRGNTIYFGEGSWLTVV.

The chain carries TRBV7-9 and TRBJ2-5; a weak D match, TRBD1 (7 bases). The CDR3 runs 16 residues. The ends were cut back, 5 bases at V and 0 bases at J, with 16 bases in the middle. The germline V gene has CDR1 SEHNR and CDR2 FQNEAQ (reference sequence). CDR3 coding DNA: TGTGCCAGCAGCCCAGGGGGACTGACGTACCAAGAGACCCAGTACTTC. This gives the protein CASSPGGLTYQETQYF.

This sequence joins TRBV9 and TRBJ2-5, with TRBD2 matching over 7 bases. Germline CDR1 and CDR2: SGDLS and YYNGEE. J lost 4 bases, V lost 0 bases, and 12 bases had no gene match. The CDR3 totals 17 residues. The CDR3 sequence is CASSVGRMGGRRETQYF. The CDR3 DNA follows: TGTGCCAGCAGCGTAGGGAGGATGGGAGGGAGGAGAGAGACCCAGTACTTC.